This T cell receptor (beta chain) was sequenced during a study of shared clonotypes between healthy human individuals. Only in-frame clones appear in the TCRdb table, and some are missing; sequencing was by immunoSEQ multiplex PCR. Of roughly 2,500,000 clones listed, roughly 93% are singletons. Trimming shortened V by 1 base and J by 2 bases, and 12 bases separated the two germline ends. Germline V gene sequence: CDR1 LGHNA, CDR2 YSLEER. The CDR3 covers 15 residues. The chain uses TRBV4-3 and TRBJ2-7, with D possibly TRBD1 on 6 matching bases. The sequencing sample was made of naive CD4+ T cells from PBMCs. Subset denoted: CD45RA+ positively selected. The receptor comes from a man aged 18 to 29 in good health. Some clones in this sample may be carry-over from other donors' samples. The CDR3 sequence: CASSQAGTLTYEQYF. In nucleotides, the CDR3 is TGCGCCAGCAGCCAAGCCGGGACACTAACCTACGAGCAGTACTTC.